This T cell receptor beta chain was sequenced in a study of PD-1 blockade in classical Hodgkin lymphoma. Study-wide results and caveats: With CD4+ cells, TCR diversity rose significantly by C4D1, but not with CD8+ cells. Causes of the repertoire differences remain undefined, possibly disease activity or prior therapy. Exclusion covered patients beginning nivolumab under 1 year post-ASCT. Prior to therapy, complete responders displayed diversity much like that of newly diagnosed patients.

CDR3 length: 16 residues. All patients relapsed after autologous stem cell transplantation, and brentuximab vedotin exposure varied. This clone was picked up a small number of times. Its antigen is unknown. Produced via immunoSEQ multiplex PCR; TCRdb's table is partial and in-frame only. The sample carries approximately 160,000 clones, around four fifths recorded once. The sample was peripheral blood mononuclear cells (PBMCs), taken before the second cycle of nivolumab. V gene TRBV12-2 combines with J gene TRBJ2-2; the DNA was not used to check the table's D call, TRBD2. TRBV12-2 is termed a pseudogene. The receptor comes from a human donor with classical Hodgkin lymphoma. This chain's CDR3 is CASRLGLAVNTGELFF. The CDR3 DNA reads TGTGCAAGTCGCTTAGGACTAGCGGTGAACACCGGGGAGCTGTTTTTT.